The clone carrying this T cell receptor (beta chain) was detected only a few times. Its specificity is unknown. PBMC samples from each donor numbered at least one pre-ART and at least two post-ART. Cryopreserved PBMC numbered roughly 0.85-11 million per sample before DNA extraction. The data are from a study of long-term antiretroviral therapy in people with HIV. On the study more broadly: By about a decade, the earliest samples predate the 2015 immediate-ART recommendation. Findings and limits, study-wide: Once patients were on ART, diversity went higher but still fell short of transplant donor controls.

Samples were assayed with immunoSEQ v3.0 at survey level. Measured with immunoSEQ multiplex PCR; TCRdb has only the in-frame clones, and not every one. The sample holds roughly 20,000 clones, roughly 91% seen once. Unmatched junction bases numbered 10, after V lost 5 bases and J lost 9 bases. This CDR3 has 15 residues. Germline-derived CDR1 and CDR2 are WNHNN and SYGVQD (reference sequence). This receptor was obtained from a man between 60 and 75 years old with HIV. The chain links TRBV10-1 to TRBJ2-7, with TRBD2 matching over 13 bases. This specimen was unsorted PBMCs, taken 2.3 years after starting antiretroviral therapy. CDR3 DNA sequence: TGCGCCAGCAGTAAGGGACTAGCGGGATCAAGGTTGCAGTACTTC. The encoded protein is CASSKGLAGSRLQYF.